The source of this T cell receptor (beta chain) is a study of T cell responses to AZD1222 COVID-19 vaccine. Turning to the study itself: The analysis combined second doses at about 4 or about 12 weeks. Study results and caveats: Regions 160-218 and 743-854 dominated among vaccine-associated CD4 TCRs spanning spike. Clonal diversity was possibly underestimated, and white British individuals and females predominated among donors.

To note about this clone: Its antigen remains unknown.

The method was immunoSEQ multiplex PCR; TCRdb's version includes in-frame clones alone and lacks a portion of them. The table includes tens of thousands of clones, 84% detected once. With 0 bases removed from V and 5 bases from J, the gap between germline ends came to 5 bases. CDR1 is SGHRS and CDR2 is YFSETQ in the germline V gene. The CDR3 has 12 amino acids. The chain is built from TRBV5-1 and TRBJ1-1; D is undetermined. The source was peripheral blood, collected on day 0 of AZD1222 vaccination. The TCR sequence derives from an adult in good health. The CDR3 DNA reads as TGCGCCAGCAGCTTGGCGGCAACTGAAGCTTTCTTT. Translation: CASSLAATEAFF.